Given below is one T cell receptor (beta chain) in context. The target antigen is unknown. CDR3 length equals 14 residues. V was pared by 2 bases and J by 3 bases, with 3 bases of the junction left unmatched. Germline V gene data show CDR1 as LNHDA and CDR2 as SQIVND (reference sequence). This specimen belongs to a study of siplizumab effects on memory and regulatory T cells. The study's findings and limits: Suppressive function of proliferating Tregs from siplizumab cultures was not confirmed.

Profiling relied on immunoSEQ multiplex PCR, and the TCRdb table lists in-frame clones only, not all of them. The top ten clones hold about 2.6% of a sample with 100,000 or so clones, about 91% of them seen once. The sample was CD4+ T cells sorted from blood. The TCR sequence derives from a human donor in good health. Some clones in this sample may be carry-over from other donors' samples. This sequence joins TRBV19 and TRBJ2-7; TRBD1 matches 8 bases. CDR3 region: CASSIRQGSYEQYF. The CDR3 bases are TGTGCCAGTAGTATACGACAGGGGAGCTACGAGCAGTACTTC.